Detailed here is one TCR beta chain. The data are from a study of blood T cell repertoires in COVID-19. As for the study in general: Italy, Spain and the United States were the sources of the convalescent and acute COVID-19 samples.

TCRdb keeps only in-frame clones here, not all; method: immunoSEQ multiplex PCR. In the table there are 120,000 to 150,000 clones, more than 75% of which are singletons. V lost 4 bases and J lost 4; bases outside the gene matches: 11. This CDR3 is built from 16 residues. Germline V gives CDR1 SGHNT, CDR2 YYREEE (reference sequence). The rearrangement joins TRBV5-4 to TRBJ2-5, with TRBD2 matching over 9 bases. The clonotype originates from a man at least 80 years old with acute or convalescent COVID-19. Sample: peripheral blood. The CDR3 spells CASSPPRLAGIETQYF. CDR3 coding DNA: TGTGCCAGCAGCCCACCACGGCTAGCGGGAATAGAGACCCAGTACTTC.